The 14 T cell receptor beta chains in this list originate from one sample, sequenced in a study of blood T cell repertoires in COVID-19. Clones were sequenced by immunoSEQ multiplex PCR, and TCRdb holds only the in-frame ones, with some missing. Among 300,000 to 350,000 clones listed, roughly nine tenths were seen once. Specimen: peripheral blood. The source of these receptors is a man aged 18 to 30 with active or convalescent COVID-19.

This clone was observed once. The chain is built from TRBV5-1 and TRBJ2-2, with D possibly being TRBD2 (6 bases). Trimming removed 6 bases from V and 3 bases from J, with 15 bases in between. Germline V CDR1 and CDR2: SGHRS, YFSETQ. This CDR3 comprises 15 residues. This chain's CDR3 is CASKIVGGHTGELFF. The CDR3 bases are TGCGCCAGCAAAATCGTGGGGGGACACACCGGGGAGCTGTTTTTT.

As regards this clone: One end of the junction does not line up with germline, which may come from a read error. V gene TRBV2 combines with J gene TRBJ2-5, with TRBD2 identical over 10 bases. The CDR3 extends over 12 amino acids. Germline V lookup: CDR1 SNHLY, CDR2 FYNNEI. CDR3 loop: CASSELAGAHHF. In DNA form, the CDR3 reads TGTGCCAGCAGTGAACTAGCGGGAGCCCACCACTTC.

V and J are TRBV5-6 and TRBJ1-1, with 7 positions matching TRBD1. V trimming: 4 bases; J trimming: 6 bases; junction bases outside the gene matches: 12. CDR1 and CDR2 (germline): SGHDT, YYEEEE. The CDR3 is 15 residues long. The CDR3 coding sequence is TGTGCCAGCAGCCAAACCGACAGGGATGGCGCTGAAGCTTTCTTT. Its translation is CASSQTDRDGAEAFF.

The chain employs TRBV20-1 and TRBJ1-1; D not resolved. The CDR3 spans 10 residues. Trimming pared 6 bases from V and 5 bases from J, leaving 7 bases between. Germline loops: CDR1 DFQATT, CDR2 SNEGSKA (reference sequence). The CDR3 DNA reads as TGCAGTGCCTACCTTACTGAAGCTTTCTTT. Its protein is CSAYLTEAFF.

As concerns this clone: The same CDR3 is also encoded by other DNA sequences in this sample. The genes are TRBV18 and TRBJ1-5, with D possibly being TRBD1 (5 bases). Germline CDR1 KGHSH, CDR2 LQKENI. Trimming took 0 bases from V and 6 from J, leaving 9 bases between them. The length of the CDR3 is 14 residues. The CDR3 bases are TGTGCCAGCTCACCACCTCCGGGGGGTCAGCCCCAGCATTTT. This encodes CASSPPPGGQPQHF.

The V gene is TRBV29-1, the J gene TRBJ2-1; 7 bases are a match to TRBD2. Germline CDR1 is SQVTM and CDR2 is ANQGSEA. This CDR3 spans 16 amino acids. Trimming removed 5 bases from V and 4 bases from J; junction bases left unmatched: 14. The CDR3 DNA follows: TGCAGCGTTCTTCAGAGACTAGCCCGGATTTACAATGAGCAGTTCTTC. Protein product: CSVLQRLARIYNEQFF.

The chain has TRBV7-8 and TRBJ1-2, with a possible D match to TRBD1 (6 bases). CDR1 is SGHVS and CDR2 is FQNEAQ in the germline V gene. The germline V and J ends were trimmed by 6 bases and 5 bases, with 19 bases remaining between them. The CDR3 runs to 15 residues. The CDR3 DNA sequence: TGTGCCAGCAGTCAAACTGCTGGGACACGTTATGGCTACACCTTC. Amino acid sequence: CASSQTAGTRYGYTF.

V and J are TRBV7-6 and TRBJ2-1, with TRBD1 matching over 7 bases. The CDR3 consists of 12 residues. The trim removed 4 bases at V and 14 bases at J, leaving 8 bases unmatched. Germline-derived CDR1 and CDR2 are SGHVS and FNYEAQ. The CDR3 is CASSSTTGLKFF. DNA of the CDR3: TGTGCCAGCAGCTCGACGACAGGGCTGAAGTTCTTC.

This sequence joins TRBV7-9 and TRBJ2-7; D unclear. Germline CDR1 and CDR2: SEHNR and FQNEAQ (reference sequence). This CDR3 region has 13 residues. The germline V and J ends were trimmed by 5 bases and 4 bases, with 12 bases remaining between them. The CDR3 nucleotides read TGTGCCAGCAGCCCCTCGGTCGAATACGAGCAGTACTTC. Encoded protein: CASSPSVEYEQYF.

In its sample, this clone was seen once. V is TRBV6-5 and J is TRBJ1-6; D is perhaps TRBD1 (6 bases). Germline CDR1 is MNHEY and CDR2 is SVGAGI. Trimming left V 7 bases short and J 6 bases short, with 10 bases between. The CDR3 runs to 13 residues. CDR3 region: CASNREFNSPLHF. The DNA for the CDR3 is TGTGCCAGCAACAGGGAATTTAATTCACCCCTCCACTTT.

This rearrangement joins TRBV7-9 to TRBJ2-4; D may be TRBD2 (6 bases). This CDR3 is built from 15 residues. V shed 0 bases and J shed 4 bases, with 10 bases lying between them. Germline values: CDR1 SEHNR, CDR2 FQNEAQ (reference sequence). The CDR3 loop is CASSLAGGFKNIQYF. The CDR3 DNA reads TGTGCCAGCAGCTTAGCCGGGGGATTTAAAAACATTCAGTACTTC.

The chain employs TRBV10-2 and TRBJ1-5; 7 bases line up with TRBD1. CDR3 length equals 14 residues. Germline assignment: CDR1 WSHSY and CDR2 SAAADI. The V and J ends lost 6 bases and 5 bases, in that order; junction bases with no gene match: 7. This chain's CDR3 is CASSRGQWDQPQHF. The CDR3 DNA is TGCGCCAGCAGCCGGGGACAGTGGGATCAGCCCCAGCATTTT.

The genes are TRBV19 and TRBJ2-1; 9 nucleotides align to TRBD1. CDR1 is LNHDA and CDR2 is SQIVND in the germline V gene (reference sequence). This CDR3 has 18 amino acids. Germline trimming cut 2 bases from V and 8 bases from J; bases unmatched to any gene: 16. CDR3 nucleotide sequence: TGTGCCAGTAGTATAATCCTCGTCCCGGGACAGGGAGTGGATGAGCAGTTCTTC. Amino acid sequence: CASSIILVPGQGVDEQFF.

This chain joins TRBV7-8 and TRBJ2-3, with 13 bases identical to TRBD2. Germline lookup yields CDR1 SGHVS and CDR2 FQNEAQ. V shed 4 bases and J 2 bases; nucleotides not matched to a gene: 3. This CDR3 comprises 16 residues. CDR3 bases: TGTGCCAGCAGCTCCGGGACTAGCGGGATCACAGATACGCAGTATTTT. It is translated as CASSSGTSGITDTQYF.